This T cell receptor beta chain was captured by sequencing in a study of a mutant IDH1 vaccine in newly diagnosed glioma. Overall study results and limits: Researchers report vaccine-induced immune responses in roughly 93% of patients.

Described time point: week 35, safety follow-up. A single vaccine dose contained 300 ug of mutant IDH1 20-mer peptide, and topical imiquimod was used with it. The data were produced by immunoSEQ multiplex PCR, yet TCRdb's version contains in-frame clones alone and is incomplete. The data contain about 68,000 clones, 80% to 85% of them singletons. Notes on this clone: Its specificity is not known.

CDR3 length equals 14 residues. Trimming cost V 6 bases and J 3 bases, with 14 bases left between them. The germline gives CDR1 PRHDT, CDR2 FYEKMQ (reference sequence). The sequence was obtained from a man between 18 and 29 years old with glioma. This chain connects TRBV13 to TRBJ1-2; D is ambiguous. The source was PBMCs, collected from a glioma patient whose treatment included an IDH1 peptide vaccine. The CDR3 region has the DNA TGTGCCAGCAGGTTCTACAGTGCTCACTATGGCTACACCTTC. Translation gives CASRFYSAHYGYTF.